A single sample gave rise to the 17 T cell receptor beta chains below, sequenced in a study of response to subunit inactivated influenza vaccine. TCRdb redid the calling of the RT-PCR reads with MiXCR, one entry per CDR3 protein. Here the sample spans roughly 760,000 distinct CDR3 sequences, around 21% being singletons. The source material was PBMCs from blood, sampled more than 4 days after vaccination. Every receptor here comes from a man in his fifties or sixties who received an inactivated influenza vaccine.

The chain has TRBV5-1 and TRBJ2-4, with 7 bases that match TRBD1. The V gene end was trimmed by 1 base and the J gene end by 2 bases; junction bases not matched to a gene: 12. There are 18 residues in the CDR3. Germline values: CDR1 SGHRS, CDR2 YFSETQ. CDR3 nucleotide sequence: TGCGCCAGCAGCTTGCGGCTAACAGGGGACGGGACCAAAAACATTCAGTACTTC. It translates to CASSLRLTGDGTKNIQYF.

A word on this clonotype: A much larger clone differs by one base, so this may be a read error. The rearrangement joins TRBV5-6 to TRBJ1-6; D gene ambiguous. Germline CDR1 is SGHDT and CDR2 is YYEEEE. This CDR3 region has 13 residues. Trimming pared 2 bases from V and 7 bases from J, leaving 7 bases between. DNA for the CDR3: TGTGCCAGCAGCTTCGACGGGAATTCACCCCTCCACTTT. It translates to CASSFDGNSPLHF. The full variable domain, with the rest looked up from reference TRBV5-6 and TRBJ1-6, is DAGVTQSPTHLIKTRGQQVTLRCSPKSGHDTVSWYQQALGQGPQFIFQYYEEEERQRGNFPDRFSGHQFPNYSSELNVNALLLGDSALYLCASSFDGNSPLHFGNGTRLTVT.

This clonotype was observed a handful of times. The rearrangement links TRBV4-2 to TRBJ2-2; the match to TRBD1 covers 8 bases. V dropped 1 base and J dropped 4; count of bases not matched to a gene: 5. The CDR3 is 16 residues long. CDR1 is LGHNA, CDR2 YNFKEQ, per germline. The CDR3 sequence: CASSQGGQGRTGELFF. The CDR3 nucleotides are TGTGCCAGCAGCCAAGGAGGACAGGGCCGCACCGGGGAGCTGTTTTTT.

The chain links TRBV5-6 to TRBJ1-5, with D maybe TRBD1 (5 bases). The germline V gene has CDR1 SGHDT and CDR2 YYEEEE. V lost 1 base, J lost 1 base, and 9 bases lay in between. The CDR3 spans 15 residues. The CDR3 nucleotides are TGTGCCAGCAGCTTGTTGACAGCAAGCAATCAGCCCCAGCATTTT. Its protein is CASSLLTASNQPQHF.

This clonotype occurred a few times. The chain employs TRBV4-2 and TRBJ2-3, with 10 bases fitting TRBD2. Looked up from germline, CDR1 is LGHNA and CDR2 is YNFKEQ. J lost 0 bases, V lost 4 bases, and 13 bases had no gene match. The CDR3 extends over 19 amino acids. The chain's CDR3 is CASSPPWLAGVPSTDTQYF. In DNA form, the CDR3 reads TGTGCCAGCAGCCCCCCCTGGCTAGCGGGGGTGCCTAGCACAGATACGCAGTATTTT.

This clonotype has only a few counts. The chain uses TRBV6-1 and TRBJ2-7, with D possibly matching TRBD2 (5 bases). The germline CDR1 and CDR2 sequences are MNHNS and SASEGT. V lost 7 bases, J lost 4 bases, and 17 bases lay in between. The CDR3 covers 14 residues. CDR3 DNA: TGTGCCAGCATTCCATCGGAGGACGGGTACGAGCAGTACTTC. It codes for CASIPSEDGYEQYF.

The chain joins TRBV7-2 to TRBJ2-1, with D uncertain. Germline V gene data show CDR1 as SGHTA and CDR2 as FQGNSA. V was shortened by 4 bases and J by 0 bases, with 16 bases between the two germline ends. This CDR3 spans 17 amino acids. This CDR3 reads CASSSVSMMSSYNEQFF. In DNA form, the CDR3 reads TGTGCCAGCAGCTCAGTTAGTATGATGAGCTCCTACAATGAGCAGTTCTTC. Full variable domain (rest looked up from reference TRBV7-2 and TRBJ2-1): GAGVSQSPSNKVTEKGKDVELRCDPISGHTALYWYRQSLGQGLEFLIYFQGNSAPDKSGLPSDRFSAERTGGSVSTLTIQRTQQEDSAVYLCASSSVSMMSSYNEQFFGPGTRLTVL.

The rearrangement uses TRBV6-2 or TRBV6-3 and TRBJ1-5; the D gene is possibly TRBD1 (6 bases). Germline CDR1 MNHEY, CDR2 SVGEGT. V was trimmed by 4 bases and J by 0 bases, leaving 16 bases between them. The CDR3 extends over 17 amino acids. CDR3 loop: CASSLGDRSHSNQPQHF. The DNA of the CDR3 is TGTGCCAGCAGTTTGGGAGACAGGAGCCATAGCAATCAGCCCCAGCATTTT.

This clonotype turned up a few times. CDR3 region: CASSLAGDLYEQYF. Written as DNA, the CDR3 is TGTGCCAGCAGCTTAGCGGGAGATCTCTACGAGCAGTACTTC. The chain couples TRBV27 to TRBJ2-7, with TRBD2 matching over 9 bases. The trim removed 6 bases at V and 3 bases at J, leaving 6 bases unmatched. Germline V gene sequence: CDR1 MNHEY, CDR2 SMNVEV (reference sequence). The CDR3 spans 14 residues.

This clonotype was seen repeatedly, ten times or more. The chain recombines TRBV4-3 with TRBJ1-1; 10 positions agree with TRBD1. CDR1 LGHNA and CDR2 YSLEER come from the germline V gene. The J segment lost 4 bases and the V segment lost 3 bases, leaving 2 bases of the junction unmatched. The CDR3 has 14 residues. The CDR3 region has the DNA TGCGCCAGCAGCCAGGACAGGGGGGTCACTGAAGCTTTCTTT. It is translated as CASSQDRGVTEAFF.

V usage is TRBV10-3 and J usage is TRBJ1-1; TRBD1 matches at 7 bases. V gave up 4 bases and J gave up 5 bases; unmatched junction bases: 7. This CDR3 comprises 14 residues. CDR1 is ENHRY and CDR2 is SYGVKD in the germline V gene. For the CDR3, the DNA is TGTGCCATCAGTGCCACGACAGGGTATACTGAAGCTTTCTTT. Translating it yields CAISATTGYTEAFF.

This clonotype came up a few times. V is TRBV9 and J is TRBJ2-2, with D possibly matching TRBD2 (6 bases). Looked up from germline, CDR1 is SGDLS and CDR2 is YYNGEE. The CDR3 sequence is 14 residues long. V lost 4 bases, J lost 7 bases, and 14 bases lay in between. CDR3 sequence reads: CASSPGGVDGELFF. As DNA, the CDR3 is TGTGCCAGCAGCCCCGGAGGGGTGGACGGGGAGCTGTTTTTT.

The genes are TRBV6-1 and TRBJ2-1; TRBD1 matches 8 bases. The trim removed 7 bases at V and 1 base at J, leaving 9 bases unmatched. CDR1 MNHNS and CDR2 SASEGT come from the germline V gene. The CDR3 loop spans 16 amino acids. CDR3 residues: CASTPTGTGSYNEQFF. CDR3 sequence (DNA): TGTGCCAGCACTCCAACCGGGACAGGTTCCTACAATGAGCAGTTCTTC.

This clonotype was observed a single time. The chain carries TRBV18 and TRBJ2-7, with TRBD2 matching 11 bases. The CDR3 length is 15 residues. The V gene end was trimmed by 3 bases and the J gene end by 5 bases; junction bases not matched to a gene: 6. The germline V gene encodes CDR1 KGHSH and CDR2 LQKENI. CDR3 DNA sequence: TGTGCCAGCTCACCTACTAGCGGGAGCACCCACGAGCAGTACTTC. Protein: CASSPTSGSTHEQYF.

In its sample, this clonotype was seen a few times. At one end the junction does not follow the germline gene, possibly because of a read error. This chain joins TRBV11-2 and TRBJ1-4; D gene unclear. The CDR3 is 13 residues long. Germline V lookup: CDR1 SGHAT, CDR2 FQNNGV. CDR3 nucleotides: TGTGCCAGCAGCTTAGCCACTAGTGAAAAACTGTTTTTT. This sequence encodes CASSLATSEKLFF.

The sample holds a few counts of this clonotype. The gene calls are TRBV20-1 and TRBJ1-2; D is unclear. This CDR3 has 12 residues. The germline CDR1 and CDR2 sequences are DFQATT and SNEGSKA (reference sequence). The V end lost 0 bases, the J end lost 4 bases, and 6 bases lay between the germline ends. CDR3 in DNA: TGCAGTGCTAGAGATGGGAGCTATGGCTACACCTTC. It is translated as CSARDGSYGYTF.

The chain joins TRBV20-1 to TRBJ1-5; 10 bases fit TRBD1. This CDR3 region has 14 residues. V lost 6 bases and J lost 6; bases outside the gene matches: 8. Germline lookup yields CDR1 DFQATT and CDR2 SNEGSKA (reference sequence). Here the CDR3 reads CSAKGQGIGQPQHF. The DNA for the CDR3 is TGCAGTGCAAAGGGACAGGGGATCGGTCAGCCCCAGCATTTT.